What follows are 25 T cell receptor beta chains derived from one specimen sequenced in a study of CXCR3-negative and CXCR3-positive naive CD8 T cells (dated by TCRdb to about 2019). The data were produced on a NextSeq 550. The Human TCR Profiling Kit (MiLaboratory) was used to make UMI-labeled 5' RACE TRB cDNA libraries. The reads went through TCRdb reprocessing, and each CDR3 protein sequence gets one entry with no DNA. The sample's table lists a count of over 100,000 distinct CDR3 sequences. The ten largest clones take up around 0.27% of the sample. Sequencing input: naive CXCR3- CD8+ T cells from blood. This sample's cell subset or site label indicates: CD45RO-CCR7+CD27+CD95- naive CD8+ T cells lacking CXCR3 (TNR3-). The receptors were gathered from a human donor in good health. Some clones in this sample may be carry-over from other donors' samples.

This rearrangement joins TRBV12-2 to TRBJ2-1; the TCRdb call, TRBD2, lacks DNA for checking. TRBV12-2 is tagged as a pseudogene. This CDR3 comprises 16 residues. The CDR3 sequence is CASRLECAGHYNEQFF.

The chain uses TRBV29-1 and TRBJ2-2. In germline, CDR1 is SQVTM, CDR2 ANQGSEA. This CDR3 has 12 amino acids. CDR3 residues: CSASTLTGELFF.

The chain joins TRBV7-2 to TRBJ2-7; TCRdb indicates TRBD1, and absent DNA this call remains unverified. CDR1 and CDR2 (germline): SGHTA, FQGNSA. CDR3 length equals 17 residues. CDR3 in amino acids: CASSLDMRAPLNLEQYF.

The chain recombines TRBV19 with TRBJ2-4; TCRdb's D call, TRBD1, is unchecked because there is no DNA. Germline CDR1 and CDR2: LNHDA and SQIVND (reference sequence). This CDR3 is 16 amino acids long. CDR3 residues: CASQIGGIGGENIQYF. Looking up the rest from reference TRBV19 and TRBJ2-4 gives the full variable domain: DGGITQSPKYLFRKEGQNVTLSCEQNLNHDAMYWYRQDPGQGLRLIYYSQIVNDFQKGDIAEGYSVSREKKESFPLTVTSAQKNPTAFYLCASQIGGIGGENIQYFGAGTRLSVL.

This sequence joins TRBV2 and TRBJ2-4; the TCRdb call, TRBD1, lacks DNA for checking. The CDR3 contains 15 residues. CDR1 and CDR2 (germline): SNHLY, FYNNEI. CDR3 region: CASSGPGLAKNIQYF.

This chain links TRBV3-1 with TRBJ1-2; there is no DNA to check the TCRdb D call of TRBD1. The CDR3 length is 15 residues. The germline V gene encodes CDR1 LGHDT and CDR2 YNNKEL (reference sequence). The CDR3 region is CASSQVDRGNYGYTF. Complete variable domain (other parts from reference TRBV3-1 and TRBJ1-2): DTAVSQTPKYLVTQMGNDKSIKCEQNLGHDTMYWYKQDSKKFLKIMFSYNNKELIINETVPNRFSPKSPDKAHLNLHINSLELGDSAVYFCASSQVDRGNYGYTFGSGTRLTVV.

The V call is TRBV15, the J call TRBJ2-1. Germline lookup yields CDR1 LNHNV and CDR2 YYDKDF (reference sequence). The CDR3 spans 22 residues. This CDR3 reads CATSRGGIQPNLRQGTYNEQFF.

V gene TRBV12-3 or TRBV12-4 combines with J gene TRBJ2-5; TCRdb lists TRBD1, though no DNA is available to test this call. CDR3 size: 17 residues. CDR3 residues: CASSRSRQGAAKETQYF.

The chain combines TRBV12-3 or TRBV12-4 with TRBJ2-7; TCRdb indicates TRBD1, and absent DNA this call remains unverified. CDR3 size: 11 residues. The CDR3 protein is CASGSGAEQYF.

The chain couples TRBV27 to TRBJ2-7; TCRdb picks TRBD1, but there is no DNA to check that call. The CDR3 extends over 14 amino acids. The germline gives CDR1 MNHEY, CDR2 SMNVEV (reference sequence). The CDR3 is CASSRDRSSYEQYF.

The chain carries TRBV5-4 and TRBJ1-2; TCRdb indicates TRBD1, and absent DNA this call remains unverified. Germline V gives CDR1 SGHNT, CDR2 YYREEE (reference sequence). This CDR3 is built from 13 residues. CDR3 amino acids: CASSPGLGASYTF.

V gene TRBV28 combines with J gene TRBJ2-5. This CDR3 comprises 11 residues. Germline CDR1 MDHEN, CDR2 SYDVKM. CDR3 sequence reads: CASSLLQTQYF. Using reference TRBV28 and TRBJ2-5 for the parts outside the CDR3, the full variable domain is DVKVTQSSRYLVKRTGEKVFLECVQDMDHENMFWYRQDPGLGLRLIYFSYDVKMKEKGDIPEGYSVSREKKERFSLILESASTNQTSMYLCASSLLQTQYFGPGTRLLVL.

The V gene is TRBV25-1, the J gene TRBJ2-5; with no DNA, the TCRdb D assignment of TRBD1 cannot be verified. Germline CDR1 MGHDK, CDR2 SYGVNS. This CDR3 contains 13 residues. CDR3 residues: CASGQGAGETQYF.

This chain connects TRBV28 to TRBJ1-5; checking the TCRdb D call of TRBD1 is not possible without DNA. CDR3 length: 13 residues. Germline CDR1 and CDR2: MDHEN and SYDVKM. CDR3 sequence: CASSYRGSQPQHF.

The chain couples TRBV19 to TRBJ1-3; the TRBD1 assignment by TCRdb is unverifiable without DNA. In germline, CDR1 is LNHDA, CDR2 SQIVND (reference sequence). The CDR3 loop spans 16 amino acids. CDR3 sequence reads: CASTINPDNSGNTIYF.

The chain combines TRBV12-3 or TRBV12-4 with TRBJ2-5; TCRdb lists TRBD1, though no DNA is available to test this call. The CDR3 has 14 residues. The CDR3 sequence is CASSPGAYQETQYF.

The chain links TRBV5-1 to TRBJ2-2; absent DNA, TCRdb's TRBD2 call cannot be checked. Germline values: CDR1 SGHRS, CDR2 YFSETQ. The CDR3 consists of 17 residues. CDR3 sequence reads: CASSSRKLAWNTGELFF. Full variable domain (rest looked up from reference TRBV5-1 and TRBJ2-2): KAGVTQTPRYLIKTRGQQVTLSCSPISGHRSVSWYQQTPGQGLQFLFEYFSETQRNKGNFPGRFSGRQFSNSRSEMNVSTLELGDSALYLCASSSRKLAWNTGELFFGEGSRLTVL.

The chain employs TRBV29-1 and TRBJ2-3; TCRdb's D call of TRBD2 is untestable without DNA. The CDR3 is 17 amino acids. Germline assignment: CDR1 SQVTM and CDR2 ANQGSEA. The CDR3 loop reads CSAQPVRRREGTDTQYF.

This chain joins TRBV7-9 and TRBJ2-1. Looked up from germline, CDR1 is SEHNR and CDR2 is FQNEAQ (reference sequence). The CDR3 has 13 residues. CDR3 sequence: CASSPEEIHEQFF.

The gene calls are TRBV27 and TRBJ1-2. The germline CDR1 and CDR2 sequences are MNHEY and SMNVEV (reference sequence). CDR3 length: 13 amino acids. The CDR3 loop is CASSLAANYGYTF.

The chain recombines TRBV28 with TRBJ1-1. The CDR3 has 11 amino acids. The germline gives CDR1 MDHEN, CDR2 SYDVKM. The CDR3: CASSPRDEAFF.

The chain has TRBV6-5 and TRBJ2-1; TCRdb calls TRBD1, which cannot be checked without DNA. CDR3 length equals 17 residues. CDR1 and CDR2 from the germline V gene are MNHEY and SVGAGI. The CDR3 sequence: CASSTQQGDGPYNEQFF.

The gene calls are TRBV28 and TRBJ2-3; the TRBD2 assignment by TCRdb is unverifiable without DNA. This CDR3 has 14 amino acids. Looked up from germline, CDR1 is MDHEN and CDR2 is SYDVKM. This CDR3 reads CASTSYGEADTQYF. Combining the CDR3 with reference TRBV28 and TRBJ2-3 gives the whole variable domain DVKVTQSSRYLVKRTGEKVFLECVQDMDHENMFWYRQDPGLGLRLIYFSYDVKMKEKGDIPEGYSVSREKKERFSLILESASTNQTSMYLCASTSYGEADTQYFGPGTRLTVL.

J is TRBJ2-7 and V is TRBV4-1; without DNA, the TCRdb call of TRBD2 cannot be checked. The CDR3 length is 16 residues. CDR1 is MGHRA, CDR2 YSYEKL, per germline. CDR3 protein: CASSQDPGRSSYEQYF.

This chain joins TRBV28 and TRBJ1-1. Per the germline V gene, CDR1 is MDHEN and CDR2 is SYDVKM. CDR3 size: 15 residues. The CDR3 loop reads CASSLIGERATEAFF.